The table lists the clone carrying this T cell receptor beta chain with many counts. What it recognizes is unknown. Arm-PCR of CDR3 regions and iRepertoire HTBI primers were the basis on which TCR beta libraries were built. One entry per CDR3 protein, called by TCRdb with MiXCR from the multiplex PCR reads. The data show about 460,000 distinct CDR3 sequences, less than 25% seen once. Germline values: CDR1 MDHEN, CDR2 SYDVKM. The CDR3 totals 13 residues. The V gene lost 11 bases and the J gene lost 3 bases, with 16 bases spanning the gap. Specified time point: persistent/refractory GD, antithyroid drugs over 5 years with positive TRAb. PBMC RNA served as the TCR library source. Patient provenance is recorded as an endocrinology department in Xi'an, China. This sample was included in a study of regulatory T cells in long-lasting Graves disease. Notes on the study in general: TRBV28, TRBJ1-2 and TRBJ2-5 were segments that persistent disease favored.

Specimen: peripheral blood mononuclear cells (PBMCs), collected when the disease was refractory, from a patient treated with antithyroid drugs. The TCR was taken from a female donor with Graves disease. The V gene is TRBV28, the J gene TRBJ2-5; possible D gene TRBD1, 5 bases. CDR3 in amino acids: CAGARTHEETQYF. The CDR3 DNA sequence: TGTGCCGGGGCCAGGACGCACGAAGAGACCCAGTACTTC.